This T cell receptor beta chain was identified during a study of blood T cell repertoires in COVID-19. Across the study: Material from acute and convalescent COVID-19 was sourced from the United States, Italy and Spain.

From germline, CDR1 is SGHTS and CDR2 YDEGEE. Trimming took 4 bases from V and 3 from J; bases not matched to a gene: 14. This CDR3 is 17 amino acids long. Profiled with immunoSEQ multiplex PCR; TCRdb holds only in-frame clones, not every one. The sample contains roughly 200,000 clones, around 85% of which appear only once. The chain carries TRBV5-8 and TRBJ2-3; 7 bases are a match to TRBD2. The specimen was peripheral blood. The sequence was collected from a man in his fifties or sixties with acute or convalescent COVID-19. The CDR3 loop reads CASSLRGGGAGTDTQYF. CDR3 DNA sequence: TGTGCCAGCAGCCTCCGGGGAGGCGGAGCGGGGACAGATACGCAGTATTTT.